The next 21 T cell receptor beta chains were all read from a single sample in a study of PD-1 blockade in mismatch repair-deficient tumors. Profiling relied on immunoSEQ multiplex PCR, and the TCRdb table lists in-frame clones only, not all of them. The sample has 77,000 or so clones, 80% to 90% seen once; the top ten hold roughly 6%. The sample in question was peripheral blood, obtained 44 weeks after starting pembrolizumab. These receptors all stem from an adult with mismatch repair-deficient cancer.

The V call is TRBV6-1, the J call TRBJ2-1; 9 positions match TRBD2. The trim removed 3 bases at V and 9 bases at J, leaving 6 bases unmatched. The germline CDR1 and CDR2 sequences are MNHNS and SASEGT. The CDR3 contains 14 residues. The CDR3 region has the DNA TGTGCCAGCAGTGAGGTAGCGGGAGTGGGTGAGCAGTTCTTC. Its translation is CASSEVAGVGEQFF.

This clone was recorded a few times. The CDR3 region is CASSYRTGDGYTF. The CDR3 DNA is TGTGCCAGCAGTTATAGGACAGGGGATGGCTACACCTTC. The chain joins TRBV6-5 to TRBJ1-2; 9 positions agree with TRBD1. V lost 3 bases to trimming and J lost 6 bases; unmatched junction nucleotides: 2. Per the germline V gene, CDR1 is MNHEY and CDR2 is SVGAGI. CDR3 size: 13 residues.

V gene TRBV6-6 combines with J gene TRBJ2-7, with TRBD1 matching 11 bases. This CDR3 spans 12 amino acids. Looked up from germline, CDR1 is MNHNY and CDR2 is SVGAGI (reference sequence). Trimming at V came to 8 bases and at J to 3 bases, leaving 0 bases not matched to a gene. The CDR3 DNA reads as TGTGCCAGCGGGACAGGGGGCTACGAGCAGTACTTC. Protein sequence: CASGTGGYEQYF.

The rearrangement links TRBV7-9 to TRBJ1-2, with 7 bases matching TRBD1. The CDR3 consists of 16 residues. V shed 1 base and J 3 bases; nucleotides not matched to a gene: 8. CDR1 and CDR2 (germline): SEHNR, FQNEAQ (reference sequence). CDR3 nucleotides: TGTGCCAGCAGCTTAGAAGGGACAGCGAGATACTATGGCTACACCTTC. Its translation is CASSLEGTARYYGYTF. The full variable domain, completed using reference TRBV7-9 and TRBJ1-2, is DTGVSQNPRHKITKRGQNVTFRCDPISEHNRLYWYRQTLGQGPEFLTYFQNEAQLEKSRLLSDRFSAERPKGSFSTLEIQRTEQGDSAMYLCASSLEGTARYYGYTFGSGTRLTVV.

The rearrangement links TRBV5-6 to TRBJ2-7; no clear D gene. The CDR3 has 12 amino acids. V was cut by 3 bases and J by 6 bases, with 10 bases left in between. Germline CDR1 and CDR2: SGHDT and YYEEEE. CDR3 in DNA: TGTGCCAGCAGCTACATCTCCGGCGAGCAGTACTTC. Amino acids: CASSYISGEQYF. The whole variable domain, remainder taken from reference TRBV5-6 and TRBJ2-7, is DAGVTQSPTHLIKTRGQQVTLRCSPKSGHDTVSWYQQALGQGPQFIFQYYEEEERQRGNFPDRFSGHQFPNYSSELNVNALLLGDSALYLCASSYISGEQYFGPGTRLTVT.

The chain couples TRBV6-1 to TRBJ1-1; D remains ambiguous. CDR3 length: 15 residues. Per the germline V gene, CDR1 is MNHNS and CDR2 is SASEGT. V lost 5 bases, J lost 1 base, and 14 bases lay in between. The CDR3, as DNA: TGTGCCAGCAGTATGCTCGGGATAGCGAACACTGAAGCTTTCTTT. Protein product: CASSMLGIANTEAFF.

V usage is TRBV18 and J usage is TRBJ2-7; 8 positions agree with TRBD1. The junction had 7 bases not matched to a gene; V was cut back by 6 bases and J by 0 bases. Germline lookup yields CDR1 KGHSH and CDR2 LQKENI. The CDR3 has 15 residues. The CDR3 reads CASSGAGGASYEQYF. Here the CDR3 DNA reads TGTGCCAGCTCGGGGGCAGGGGGCGCCTCCTACGAGCAGTACTTC. The full variable domain, its missing parts supplied by reference TRBV18 and TRBJ2-7, is NAGVMQNPRHLVRRRGQEARLRCSPMKGHSHVYWYRQLPEEGLKFMVYLQKENIIDESGMPKERFSAEFPKEGPSILRIQQVVRGDSAAYFCASSGAGGASYEQYFGPGTRLTVT.

The V gene is TRBV25-1, the J gene TRBJ2-1; 11 bases are a match to TRBD2. V dropped 3 bases and J dropped 3; count of bases not matched to a gene: 10. Germline V lookup: CDR1 MGHDK, CDR2 SYGVNS. There are 18 residues in the CDR3. CDR3 DNA: TGTGCCAGCAGTGATGGTCTAGCGGGAGGTGGAGTCTACAATGAGCAGTTCTTC. Translating gives CASSDGLAGGGVYNEQFF.

This chain connects TRBV5-1 to TRBJ1-1; 8 bases are shared with TRBD1. The CDR3 spans 15 residues. CDR1 and CDR2 from the germline V gene are SGHRS and YFSETQ. V dropped 4 bases and J dropped 5; count of bases not matched to a gene: 10. The CDR3 loop is CASSNPGGVGTEAFF. The DNA of the CDR3 is TGCGCCAGCAGCAATCCAGGGGGCGTGGGGACTGAAGCTTTCTTT.

The V gene is TRBV9, the J gene TRBJ2-7, with D possibly TRBD1 on 6 matching bases. In germline, CDR1 is SGDLS, CDR2 YYNGEE. The CDR3 spans 15 residues. Trimming took 0 bases from V and 2 from J, leaving 12 bases between them. CDR3 DNA sequence: TGTGCCAGCAGCGTAGGTGGGGGCTCCACCTACGAGCAGTACTTC. Its translation is CASSVGGGSTYEQYF.

The V and J genes are TRBV30 and TRBJ2-1, with a tentative D call TRBD2 (7 bases). CDR3 size: 11 residues. Germline CDR1 GTSNPN, CDR2 SVGIG (reference sequence). The V gene lost 2 bases and the J gene lost 14 bases, with 13 bases spanning the gap. Here the CDR3 DNA reads TGTGCCTGGAGTAAGGGGGGGGTTGAGTTCTTC. This gives the protein CAWSKGGVEFF.

This chain joins TRBV21-1 and TRBJ2-2; TRBD2, as called in the table, went unchecked against the DNA. TRBV21-1 is recorded as a pseudogene. The CDR3 consists of 16 residues. CDR3 DNA: TGTGCCAGCCCACCTAAGGGAGGGCGTCGGTCGTTGGAGCTGTTTTTT. Its protein product is CASPPKGGRRSLELFF.

The chain recombines TRBV9 with TRBJ2-1; 10 nucleotides match TRBD1. From germline, CDR1 is SGDLS and CDR2 YYNGEE. The CDR3 contains 15 residues. The ends lost 4 bases at V and 7 bases at J; junction bases unmatched: 8. CDR3 region: CASSWGTGVGNEQFF. In nucleotides, the CDR3 is TGTGCCAGCAGCTGGGGGACAGGGGTTGGTAATGAGCAGTTCTTC.

This rearrangement joins TRBV6-5 to TRBJ2-7; D remains ambiguous. Trimming shortened V by 6 bases and J by 3 bases, and 15 bases separated the two germline ends. The length of the CDR3 is 14 residues. The germline CDR1 and CDR2 sequences are MNHEY and SVGAGI. As DNA, the CDR3 is TGTGCCAGCAGGCTTGGGGTAGGAGTCTACGAGCAGTACTTC. It specifies CASRLGVGVYEQYF.

The V gene is TRBV6-5, the J gene TRBJ1-4; D is possibly TRBD1 (5 bases). The germline V gene encodes CDR1 MNHEY and CDR2 SVGAGI. This CDR3 region has 14 residues. Between the trimmed V and J ends, which lost 4 bases and 8 bases, there was a span of 14 bases. Here the CDR3 reads CASSSGQGGEKLFF. For the CDR3, the DNA is TGTGCCAGCAGTTCAGGGCAGGGAGGGGAAAAACTGTTTTTT.

The chain employs TRBV11-2 and TRBJ2-7; D is undetermined. The CDR3 sequence is 14 residues long. Germline-derived CDR1 and CDR2 are SGHAT and FQNNGV. The V end was cut by 0 bases, the J end by 2 bases, with 8 bases between. CDR3 in amino acids: CASSLERLTYEQYF. CDR3 nucleotide sequence: TGTGCCAGCAGCTTAGAGAGACTCACCTACGAGCAGTACTTC.

This clone was counted only a few times. The chain links TRBV4-2 to TRBJ2-1, with 9 nucleotides matching TRBD2. The trim removed 7 bases at V and 7 bases at J, leaving 11 bases unmatched. Per germline, CDR1 LGHNA and CDR2 YNFKEQ. CDR3 length: 15 amino acids. The chain's CDR3 is CASTQGLAGLNEQFF. The CDR3 DNA is TGTGCCAGCACCCAGGGTCTAGCGGGACTGAATGAGCAGTTCTTC.

The chain recombines TRBV7-9 with TRBJ2-5, with D unresolved. Trimming removed 4 bases from V and 4 bases from J, with 7 bases in between. This CDR3 is built from 12 residues. The germline gives CDR1 SEHNR, CDR2 FQNEAQ (reference sequence). Written as DNA, the CDR3 is TGTGCCAGCAGCTCGGACGTAGAGACCCAGTACTTC. This encodes CASSSDVETQYF. The entire variable domain, with the rest obtained from reference TRBV7-9 and TRBJ2-5, is as follows: DTGVSQNPRHKITKRGQNVTFRCDPISEHNRLYWYRQTLGQGPEFLTYFQNEAQLEKSRLLSDRFSAERPKGSFSTLEIQRTEQGDSAMYLCASSSDVETQYFGPGTRLLVL.

The chain carries TRBV6-5 and TRBJ1-2, with D perhaps TRBD1 (6 bases). Trimming removed 0 bases at V and 4 bases at J, with 12 bases between. The CDR3 has 15 residues. Germline lookup yields CDR1 MNHEY and CDR2 SVGAGI. The CDR3 reads CASSYSPAGAYGYTF. DNA of the CDR3: TGTGCCAGCAGTTACTCTCCAGCGGGGGCCTATGGCTACACCTTC.

The chain employs TRBV19 and TRBJ1-4; TRBD1 matches at 7 bases. CDR3 size: 14 residues. CDR1 is LNHDA, CDR2 SQIVND, per germline (reference sequence). J gave up 7 bases and V 8 bases, and 10 bases lay outside the gene matches. CDR3 DNA: TGTGCCAGTGCGGACAGGCGAAGTAGTGAAAAACTGTTTTTT. It yields the protein CASADRRSSEKLFF.

The genes are TRBV19 and TRBJ2-3; 9 bases agree with TRBD2. Germline V gene sequence: CDR1 LNHDA, CDR2 SQIVND (reference sequence). This CDR3 contains 16 residues. V shed 7 bases, J shed 6 bases, and the junction held 14 bases outside the gene matches. Here the CDR3 reads CASTPGSGGPVDTQYF. The CDR3, as DNA: TGTGCCAGTACCCCGGGGAGCGGGGGGCCAGTCGATACGCAGTATTTT.